One and the same sample provided the 8 T cell receptor beta chains below, sequenced in a study of cytotoxic CD8 clonotypes in ibrutinib-treated CLL. The protocol was immunoSEQ multiplex PCR, while the TCRdb copy is restricted to in-frame clones and leaves out a portion. The table shows around 150,000 clones, with about 88% occurring only once. Sequences were derived from PBMCs, sampled at disease progression, from a patient treated with ibrutinib. The source is a human donor with chronic lymphocytic leukemia.

This clone showed up just a few times. The J gene is TRBJ1-5, the V gene TRBV4-1; maybe TRBD1 (6 bases). This CDR3 contains 15 residues. The germline V and J ends were trimmed by 0 bases and 7 bases, with 13 bases remaining between them. Germline CDR1 MGHRA, CDR2 YSYEKL. CDR3 in amino acids: CASSQDAGGHQPQHF. Here the CDR3 DNA reads TGCGCCAGCAGCCAAGATGCGGGGGGCCACCAGCCCCAGCATTTT.

The rearrangement joins TRBV4-1 to TRBJ2-7, with D hard to call. V was shortened by 3 bases and J by 0 bases, with 12 bases between the two germline ends. Germline CDR1 reads MGHRA; CDR2 reads YSYEKL. This CDR3 has 15 residues. The CDR3 DNA is TGCGCCAGCAGCCATGCGGAGTCGGGCTCCTACGAGCAGTACTTC. Protein sequence: CASSHAESGSYEQYF.

The genes are TRBV11-2 and TRBJ1-2; 9 bases align to TRBD1. The V and J ends lost 1 base and 5 bases, in that order; junction bases with no gene match: 5. The germline CDR1 and CDR2 sequences are SGHAT and FQNNGV. CDR3 size: 15 residues. The CDR3 DNA reads TGTGCCAGCAGCTTAGGCCTCGGGACAGGGTATGGCTACACCTTC. It codes for CASSLGLGTGYGYTF.

V usage is TRBV4-3 and J usage is TRBJ2-2; 12 nucleotides match TRBD2. The germline CDR1 and CDR2 sequences are LGHNA and YSLEER. There are 18 residues in the CDR3. Trimming cost V 5 bases and J 4 bases; bases outside gene matches: 11. In nucleotides, the CDR3 is TGCGCCAGCAGCTGGGGACTAGCGGGCGGTGGGGGCACCGGGGAGCTGTTTTTT. Amino acid sequence: CASSWGLAGGGGTGELFF.

The V and J genes are TRBV30 and TRBJ2-7; 14 bases map to TRBD2. Trimming at V came to 2 bases and at J to 5 bases, leaving 8 bases not matched to a gene. The CDR3 has 16 amino acids. Germline-derived CDR1 and CDR2 are GTSNPN and SVGIG (reference sequence). CDR3 loop: CAWSSGTSGSYHEQYF. CDR3 in DNA: TGTGCCTGGAGTTCCGGGACTAGCGGGAGTTATCACGAGCAGTACTTC.

The J gene is TRBJ2-3, the V gene TRBV2; 8 bases match TRBD1. This CDR3 spans 14 amino acids. Germline V gene sequence: CDR1 SNHLY, CDR2 FYNNEI. J was trimmed by 5 bases and V by 5 bases; bases with no gene match: 6. In DNA, the CDR3 is TGTGCCAGCAGTAATCAGGGGGCTGGAGATACGCAGTATTTT. This sequence encodes CASSNQGAGDTQYF.

This clone was seen only once. The chain links TRBV27 to TRBJ2-1; TRBD2 agrees at 10 bases. Per the germline V gene, CDR1 is MNHEY and CDR2 is SMNVEV (reference sequence). The CDR3 loop spans 20 amino acids. The junction had 21 bases not matched to a gene; V was cut back by 6 bases and J by 4 bases. The CDR3 loop is CASSLTWASGSKGVYNEQFF. In nucleotides, the CDR3 is TGTGCCAGCAGCCTCACCTGGGCTAGCGGGAGTAAAGGGGTGTACAATGAGCAGTTCTTC.

This clone was recorded once. The V call is TRBV4-1, the J call TRBJ2-7, with D tentatively TRBD2 (6 bases). V lost 0 bases to trimming and J lost 2 bases, with 8 bases between them. CDR3 length equals 14 residues. Germline V gene sequence: CDR1 MGHRA, CDR2 YSYEKL. The CDR3 region is CASSQDPGAYEQYF. In DNA form, the CDR3 reads TGCGCCAGCAGCCAAGACCCGGGGGCCTACGAGCAGTACTTC.